These 27 T cell receptor beta chains originate from one sample sequenced in a study of PD-1 blockade in classical Hodgkin lymphoma. Measured with immunoSEQ multiplex PCR; TCRdb has only the in-frame clones, and not every one. The sample consists of more than 90,000 clones, more than 70% of them appearing once. Time point noted: cycle 4 day 1 (C4D1), after 5 to 7 weeks of nivolumab. Relapses following autologous stem cell transplantation were seen in all patients, with brentuximab vedotin exposure varying. The source material was peripheral blood mononuclear cells (PBMCs), sampled before the fourth cycle of nivolumab. The receptors stem from a human donor with classical Hodgkin lymphoma.

This clone was seen a few times. The V call is TRBV18, the J call TRBJ2-7; a weak D match, TRBD1 (6 bases). In germline, CDR1 is KGHSH, CDR2 LQKENI. The CDR3 is 17 residues long. Trimming cost V 2 bases and J 3 bases, with 20 bases left between them. The CDR3 protein is CASSPARGRAEDYEQYF. The CDR3 DNA reads TGTGCCAGCTCACCAGCCAGGGGAAGGGCCGAAGACTACGAGCAGTACTTC.

This clone has ten or more counts. The CDR3 here is CASTHIQGAKSYGYTF. CDR3 nucleotides: TGTGCCAGCACCCATATCCAGGGGGCTAAATCCTATGGCTACACCTTC. This sequence joins TRBV6-6 and TRBJ1-2; TRBD1 aligns across 8 bases. Germline V gene sequence: CDR1 MNHNY, CDR2 SVGAGI (reference sequence). The CDR3 spans 16 residues. With V trimmed by 7 bases and J by 4 bases, 14 bases remained unmatched.

The V gene is TRBV25-1, the J gene TRBJ2-6; the match to TRBD1 covers 8 bases. In germline, CDR1 is MGHDK, CDR2 SYGVNS. This CDR3 is built from 18 residues. V lost 4 bases and J lost 0; bases outside the gene matches: 8. The CDR3 loop is CASSGWDRRHSGANVLTF. The CDR3 bases are TGTGCCAGCAGTGGCTGGGACAGGAGACACTCTGGGGCCAACGTCCTGACTTTC.

The chain combines TRBV12-5 with TRBJ1-5; the D is unclear. CDR3 length: 12 amino acids. Germline loops: CDR1 LGHNT, CDR2 FRNRAP. V dropped 0 bases and J dropped 7 bases, with 4 bases sitting between them. The CDR3 loop is CASGLVNQPQHF. CDR3 nucleotides: TGTGCTAGTGGTTTGGTAAACCAGCCCCAGCATTTT. Looking up the rest from reference TRBV12-5 and TRBJ1-5 gives the full variable domain: DARVTQTPRHKVTEMGQEVTMRCQPILGHNTVFWYRQTMMQGLELLAYFRNRAPLDDSGMPKDRFSAEMPDATLATLKIQPSEPRDSAVYFCASGLVNQPQHFGDGTRLSIL.

The chain uses TRBV28 and TRBJ2-7, with 7 bases that match TRBD1. The V gene's germline CDR1 is MDHEN and CDR2 SYDVKM. The V and J ends lost 5 bases and 0 bases, in that order; junction bases with no gene match: 4. There are 14 residues in the CDR3. The CDR3 region is CASSVGTVSYEQYF. DNA of the CDR3: TGTGCCAGCAGTGTCGGGACAGTCTCCTACGAGCAGTACTTC.

This rearrangement joins TRBV5-1 to TRBJ2-3; 8 nucleotides match TRBD2. Per germline, CDR1 SGHRS and CDR2 YFSETQ. The V and J ends lost 4 bases and 4 bases, in that order; junction bases with no gene match: 8. The CDR3 has 15 residues. The CDR3 DNA sequence: TGCGCCAGCAGCCCCCCAGCGGGAGTGGCAGATACGCAGTATTTT. Encoded protein: CASSPPAGVADTQYF.

This chain connects TRBV7-9 to TRBJ2-5, with TRBD2 matching 8 bases. The CDR3 has 14 residues. The germline CDR1 and CDR2 sequences are SEHNR and FQNEAQ (reference sequence). V lost 2 bases, J lost 2 bases, and 1 base stayed unmatched. In nucleotides, the CDR3 is TGTGCCAGCAGCTTAACTAGCGGACAAGAGACCCAGTACTTC. Encoded protein: CASSLTSGQETQYF.

This chain joins TRBV13 and TRBJ1-4; D unresolved. The CDR3 sequence is 14 residues long. Germline V lookup: CDR1 PRHDT, CDR2 FYEKMQ (reference sequence). V shed 3 bases and J shed 0 bases, with 5 bases lying between them. For the CDR3, the DNA is TGTGCCAGCAGCTTGGTCTCAACTAATGAAAAACTGTTTTTT. Translating it yields CASSLVSTNEKLFF.

The V gene is TRBV28, the J gene TRBJ2-3; tentatively, D is TRBD1 (6 bases). Germline CDR1 reads MDHEN; CDR2 reads SYDVKM. V shed 3 bases and J shed 7 bases, with 8 bases lying between them. The CDR3 has 12 residues. CDR3 sequence (DNA): TGTGCCAGCAGTTTGGGGGCTAATACGCAGTATTTT. It yields the protein CASSLGANTQYF.

This clone was seen only a few times. The rearrangement joins TRBV6-6 to TRBJ2-3; 10 bases are a match to TRBD2. Germline-derived CDR1 and CDR2 are MNHNY and SVGAGI (reference sequence). This CDR3 spans 15 amino acids. The V segment lost 8 bases and the J segment 0 bases; nucleotides outside the gene matches: 5. The chain's CDR3 is CASRTSGASTDTQYF. In DNA form, the CDR3 reads TGTGCCAGCCGTACTAGCGGGGCTAGCACAGATACGCAGTATTTT.

J is TRBJ2-3 and V is TRBV19, with D possibly being TRBD2 (5 bases). The V and J ends lost 4 bases and 0 bases respectively, with 11 bases between them. The germline V gene encodes CDR1 LNHDA and CDR2 SQIVND (reference sequence). This CDR3 is built from 15 residues. The DNA of the CDR3 is TGTGCCAGTAGTAGACCGGGGAGAAGCACAGATACGCAGTATTTT. It translates to CASSRPGRSTDTQYF.

This chain joins TRBV11-2 and TRBJ2-7; maybe TRBD1 (5 bases). The germline V gene encodes CDR1 SGHAT and CDR2 FQNNGV. Trimming cost V 5 bases and J 1 base, with 18 bases left between them. This CDR3 comprises 16 residues. The CDR3 coding sequence is TGTGCCAGCAGCCAGGGTGGCTGGGCCAAATCCTACGAGCAGTACTTC. Its protein product is CASSQGGWAKSYEQYF.

The CDR3 DNA reads as TGTGCCAGCAGCGGGACGTATAATTCACCCCTCCACTTT. Amino acids: CASSGTYNSPLHF. The rearrangement uses TRBV6-6 and TRBJ1-6; the D gene is possibly TRBD1 (5 bases). The CDR3 contains 13 residues. V was clipped by 6 bases and J by 4 bases, with 7 bases between them. Germline CDR1 is MNHNY and CDR2 is SVGAGI (reference sequence).

The gene calls are TRBV20-1 and TRBJ2-7; tentative D call: TRBD1 (5 bases). This CDR3 spans 11 amino acids. The germline V and J ends were trimmed by 5 bases and 4 bases, with 9 bases remaining between them. Looked up from germline, CDR1 is DFQATT and CDR2 is SNEGSKA (reference sequence). CDR3 amino acids: CSALDRYEQYF. The DNA for the CDR3 is TGCAGTGCTCTCGACAGATACGAGCAGTACTTC.

This chain uses TRBV5-1 with TRBJ2-7, with 9 bases fitting TRBD2. Trimming took 2 bases from V and 4 from J; bases not matched to a gene: 4. The CDR3 consists of 14 residues. Germline-derived CDR1 and CDR2 are SGHRS and YFSETQ. The CDR3 region has the DNA TGCGCCAGCAGCTTTAGCGGGGGCAATTACGAGCAGTACTTC. Translating gives CASSFSGGNYEQYF.

The genes are TRBV5-1 and TRBJ1-2; D possibly corresponds to TRBD1 (5 bases). Between the trimmed V and J ends, which lost 7 bases and 7 bases, there was a span of 14 bases. This CDR3 is built from 12 residues. From germline, CDR1 is SGHRS and CDR2 YFSETQ. The CDR3 loop reads CASGGESGGYTF. CDR3 DNA sequence: TGCGCCAGCGGGGGGGAATCTGGTGGCTACACCTTC.

The chain couples TRBV5-4 to TRBJ2-2; 7 nucleotides align to TRBD2. This CDR3 has 16 residues. The V and J ends lost 4 bases and 7 bases, in that order; junction bases with no gene match: 13. Germline V gene data show CDR1 as SGHNT and CDR2 as YYREEE (reference sequence). CDR3: CASSRIGGSKNGELFF. In DNA form, the CDR3 reads TGTGCCAGCAGCCGGATTGGCGGGAGCAAGAACGGGGAGCTGTTTTTT.

The rearrangement joins TRBV6-6 to TRBJ1-6; no reliable D call. CDR1 is MNHNY, CDR2 SVGAGI, per germline (reference sequence). Between the trimmed V and J ends, which lost 7 bases and 8 bases, there was a span of 18 bases. This CDR3 region has 15 residues. The CDR3 DNA follows: TGTGCCAGCAAAGAGGGAGGCAGGTCGGATTCACCCCTCCACTTT. This codes for CASKEGGRSDSPLHF.

The rearrangement joins TRBV2 to TRBJ1-1, with 10 bases matching TRBD1. In germline, CDR1 is SNHLY, CDR2 FYNNEI. The CDR3 covers 16 residues. V was pared by 6 bases and J by 2 bases, with 9 bases of the junction left unmatched. The CDR3 sequence: CASRWDRGWPNTEAFF. The CDR3 region has the DNA TGTGCCAGCAGGTGGGACAGGGGATGGCCCAACACTGAAGCTTTCTTT.

The chain couples TRBV10-3 to TRBJ2-6; D perhaps matches TRBD1 (5 bases). There are 15 residues in the CDR3. The V end was cut by 4 bases, the J end by 1 base, with 8 bases between. CDR1 is ENHRY, CDR2 SYGVKD, per germline. The CDR3 DNA follows: TGTGCCATCAGTGTACAGGCTTCTGGGGCCAACGTCCTGACTTTC. Amino acid sequence: CAISVQASGANVLTF.

J is TRBJ2-4 and V is TRBV5-1; D might be TRBD1 (6 bases). Germline-derived CDR1 and CDR2 are SGHRS and YFSETQ. Trimming cost V 4 bases and J 4 bases, with 21 bases left between them. The CDR3 totals 17 residues. The DNA for the CDR3 is TGCGCCAGCAGCCCCATACAGGGACCCGTCGGGAAAAACATTCAGTACTTC. It yields the protein CASSPIQGPVGKNIQYF.

This chain joins TRBV5-1 and TRBJ2-2, with D maybe TRBD1 (5 bases). Trimming took 2 bases from V and 0 from J, leaving 14 bases between them. The CDR3 is made up of 17 amino acids. From germline, CDR1 is SGHRS and CDR2 YFSETQ. The CDR3 protein is CASSFVWGVANTGELFF. The CDR3, as DNA: TGCGCCAGCAGCTTCGTGTGGGGCGTCGCGAACACCGGGGAGCTGTTTTTT.

This clone was seen once. The chain joins TRBV2 to TRBJ2-3; no firm D call. The CDR3 spans 13 residues. Per germline, CDR1 SNHLY and CDR2 FYNNEI. V was trimmed by 1 base and J by 5 bases, leaving 7 bases between them. The CDR3 DNA follows: TGTGCCAGCAGTGAAGACGGGTTAGATACGCAGTATTTT. It encodes CASSEDGLDTQYF.

The CDR3 bases are TGTGCCAGCAATACAGGGGGTTGGAACACTGAAGCTTTCTTT. Its translation is CASNTGGWNTEAFF. The chain couples TRBV7-2 to TRBJ1-1, with TRBD1 matching over 8 bases. Per germline, CDR1 SGHTA and CDR2 FQGNSA. V shed 7 bases and J 1 base; nucleotides not matched to a gene: 5. CDR3 length: 14 residues.

This clone was found once. The chain links TRBV18 to TRBJ1-3, with TRBD1 identical over 7 bases. This CDR3 spans 15 amino acids. The J segment lost 0 bases and the V segment lost 3 bases, leaving 2 bases of the junction unmatched. Per germline, CDR1 KGHSH and CDR2 LQKENI. The CDR3 DNA follows: TGTGCCAGCTCACCGCAGGGGGACTCTGGAAACACCATATATTTT. It is translated as CASSPQGDSGNTIYF.

This clone was seen only a few times. CDR3: CASRELQGWTEAFF. The CDR3 DNA is TGTGCCAGTAGAGAATTACAGGGTTGGACTGAAGCTTTCTTT. This rearrangement joins TRBV19 to TRBJ1-1, with D tentatively TRBD1 (6 bases). V was cut by 6 bases and J by 5 bases, with 16 bases left in between. Germline values: CDR1 LNHDA, CDR2 SQIVND (reference sequence). This CDR3 is built from 14 residues. The full variable domain, completed using reference TRBV19 and TRBJ1-1, is DGGITQSPKYLFRKEGQNVTLSCEQNLNHDAMYWYRQDPGQGLRLIYYSQIVNDFQKGDIAEGYSVSREKKESFPLTVTSAQKNPTAFYLCASRELQGWTEAFFGQGTRLTVV.

The chain is built from TRBV29-1 and TRBJ2-7; 8 nucleotides align to TRBD1. Trimming at V came to 1 base and at J to 2 bases, leaving 7 bases not matched to a gene. Germline loops: CDR1 SQVTM, CDR2 ANQGSEA. This CDR3 region has 15 residues. The CDR3 spells CSVEGPGQDPYEQYF. The CDR3, as DNA: TGCAGCGTTGAAGGGCCGGGACAGGACCCCTACGAGCAGTACTTC.